These 12 T cell receptor beta chains were all obtained from the same sample, sequenced in a study of T cells after yellow fever vaccination. TCRdb reprocessed the 5' RACE reads via MiXCR and lists one record per CDR3 protein. The sample lists some 220,000 distinct CDR3 sequences; approximately 3% were seen once. The source was CD4+ T cells sorted from PBMCs, collected 10 days after the yellow fever booster vaccination. The receptors originated from a young man who received the YFV17D yellow fever vaccine.

Many counts were recorded for this clonotype. V is TRBV6-6 and J is TRBJ1-1; D is unclear. Trimming took 0 bases from V and 0 from J, leaving 8 bases between them. This CDR3 region has 15 residues. Germline values: CDR1 MNHNY, CDR2 SVGAGI (reference sequence). CDR3 loop: CASSYSPSLNTEAFF. The CDR3 DNA reads as TGTGCCAGCAGTTACTCTCCTAGCCTGAACACTGAAGCTTTCTTT.

This clonotype has just a few counts. The chain combines TRBV5-4 with TRBJ2-2; 11 bases agree with TRBD2. The V gene's germline CDR1 is SGHNT and CDR2 YYREEE (reference sequence). CDR3 size: 16 residues. With V trimmed by 3 bases and J by 0 bases, 1 base remained unmatched. This chain's CDR3 is CASSSGLAANTGELFF. The CDR3, as DNA: TGTGCCAGCAGCTCGGGACTAGCGGCGAACACCGGGGAGCTGTTTTTT.

The J gene is TRBJ1-6, the V gene TRBV14; D remains ambiguous. The germline V gene has CDR1 SGHDN and CDR2 FVKESK. Between the trimmed V and J ends, which lost 3 bases and 9 bases, there was a span of 6 bases. CDR3 size: 12 residues. The CDR3 region has the DNA TGTGCCAGCAGCCATGCTATTTCACCCCTCCACTTT. Translation gives CASSHAISPLHF.

The rearrangement joins TRBV20-1 to TRBJ2-4, with unresolved D. V was shortened by 5 bases and J by 7 bases, with 6 bases between the two germline ends. The CDR3 length is 10 residues. Germline V gene lookup returns CDR1 DFQATT and CDR2 SNEGSKA (reference sequence). As DNA, the CDR3 is TGCAGTGCTCTTTGGAACATTCAGTACTTC. Protein: CSALWNIQYF.

This clonotype was seen ten or more times. This chain joins TRBV4-2 and TRBJ2-2; D remains ambiguous. The CDR3 consists of 18 residues. Germline values: CDR1 LGHNA, CDR2 YNFKEQ. Trimming shortened V by 1 base and J by 0 bases, and 15 bases separated the two germline ends. CDR3 region: CASSQVGIGPPNTGELFF. CDR3 DNA sequence: TGTGCCAGCAGCCAAGTTGGGATAGGGCCCCCGAACACCGGGGAGCTGTTTTTT.

This clonotype appeared a few times. The chain uses TRBV7-3 and TRBJ2-1; 8 bases line up with TRBD2. The V segment lost 5 bases and the J segment 10 bases; nucleotides outside the gene matches: 7. CDR3 length: 13 residues. CDR1 is SGHTA and CDR2 is FQGTGA in the germline V gene. The CDR3 reads CASSIGGAQEQFF. DNA for the CDR3: TGTGCCAGCAGCATCGGGGGGGCGCAGGAGCAGTTCTTC.

This clonotype was seen at least ten times. This chain uses TRBV25-1 with TRBJ2-1, with TRBD2 matching 9 bases. CDR1 is MGHDK and CDR2 is SYGVNS in the germline V gene. This CDR3 comprises 15 residues. V gave up 8 bases and J gave up 6 bases; unmatched junction bases: 11. The CDR3: CASGAPGLAVNEQFF. The CDR3 nucleotides are TGTGCCAGCGGTGCCCCGGGACTAGCAGTCAATGAGCAGTTCTTC.

This clonotype was recorded at least ten times. This chain links TRBV4-1 with TRBJ1-4; D is unclear. The CDR3 covers 13 residues. Germline assignment: CDR1 MGHRA and CDR2 YSYEKL. Deletions cut 5 bases from V and 8 bases from J, with 12 bases between. CDR3 region: CASSILRREKLFF. The CDR3 bases are TGCGCCAGCAGCATCTTGAGAAGAGAAAAACTGTTTTTT.

This clonotype was picked up many times. The V and J genes are TRBV19 and TRBJ1-6; D may be TRBD1 (6 bases). The V gene lost 6 bases and the J gene lost 7 bases, with 13 bases spanning the gap. The CDR3 length is 14 residues. CDR1 LNHDA and CDR2 SQIVND come from the germline V gene (reference sequence). Here the CDR3 reads CASRGTGQNSPLHF. Written as DNA, the CDR3 is TGTGCCAGTAGGGGTACAGGGCAGAATTCACCCCTCCACTTT.

There are a few counts of this clonotype. The chain has TRBV12-3 or TRBV12-4 and TRBJ2-3; TRBD2 matches 9 bases. Trimming at V came to 5 bases and at J to 1 base, leaving 7 bases not matched to a gene. The CDR3 spans 16 residues. CDR3: CASSPQGLARTDTQYF. CDR3 coding DNA: TGTGCCAGCAGTCCACAAGGACTAGCGCGCACAGATACGCAGTATTTT.

The chain links TRBV7-9 to TRBJ2-7; D unclear. The CDR3 has 12 residues. V was cut by 5 bases and J by 2 bases, with 7 bases left in between. Germline-derived CDR1 and CDR2 are SEHNR and FQNEAQ (reference sequence). The CDR3 spells CASSPVTYEQYV. In DNA, the CDR3 is TGTGCCAGCAGCCCCGTGACCTACGAGCAGTACGTC.

The chain has TRBV7-2 and TRBJ2-2, with unresolved D. The CDR3 totals 14 residues. Germline CDR1 SGHTA, CDR2 FQGNSA. V gave up 5 bases and J gave up 4 bases, with 11 bases separating them. In DNA, the CDR3 is TGTGCCAGCAGCCCTGAAAAGGTCACCGGGGAGCTGTTTTTT. Its protein product is CASSPEKVTGELFF.